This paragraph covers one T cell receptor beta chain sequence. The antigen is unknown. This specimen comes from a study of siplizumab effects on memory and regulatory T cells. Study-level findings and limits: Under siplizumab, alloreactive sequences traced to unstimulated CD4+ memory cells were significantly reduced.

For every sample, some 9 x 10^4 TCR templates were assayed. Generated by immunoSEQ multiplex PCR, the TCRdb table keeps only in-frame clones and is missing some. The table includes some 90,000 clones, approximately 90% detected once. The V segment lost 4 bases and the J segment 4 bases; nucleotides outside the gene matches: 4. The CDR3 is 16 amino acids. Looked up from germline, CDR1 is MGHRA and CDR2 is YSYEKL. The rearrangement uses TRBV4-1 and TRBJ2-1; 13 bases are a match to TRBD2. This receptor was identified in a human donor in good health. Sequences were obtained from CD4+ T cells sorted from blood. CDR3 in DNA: TGCGCCAGCAGCCGTGGGACTAGCGGGAAATACAATGAGCAGTTCTTC. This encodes CASSRGTSGKYNEQFF.